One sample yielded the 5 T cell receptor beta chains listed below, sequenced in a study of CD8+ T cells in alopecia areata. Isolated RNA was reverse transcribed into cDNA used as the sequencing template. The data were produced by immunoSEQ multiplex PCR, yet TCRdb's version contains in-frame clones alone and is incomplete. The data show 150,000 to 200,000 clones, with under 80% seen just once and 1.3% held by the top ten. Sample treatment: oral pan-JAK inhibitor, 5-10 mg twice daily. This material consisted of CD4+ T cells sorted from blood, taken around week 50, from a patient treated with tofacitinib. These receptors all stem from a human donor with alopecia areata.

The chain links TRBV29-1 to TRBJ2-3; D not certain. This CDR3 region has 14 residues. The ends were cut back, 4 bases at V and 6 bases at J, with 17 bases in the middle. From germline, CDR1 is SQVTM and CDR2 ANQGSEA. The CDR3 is CSVGHSSGTDTQYF. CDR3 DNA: TGCAGCGTTGGGCATTCCTCCGGAACGGATACGCAGTATTTT.

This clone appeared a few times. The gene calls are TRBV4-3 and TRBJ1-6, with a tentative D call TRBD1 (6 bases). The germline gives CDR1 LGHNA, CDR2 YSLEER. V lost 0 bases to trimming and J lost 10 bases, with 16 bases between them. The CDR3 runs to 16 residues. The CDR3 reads CASSQETGISSSPLHF. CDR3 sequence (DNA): TGCGCCAGCAGCCAAGAAACAGGGATCTCGTCCTCACCCCTCCACTTT.

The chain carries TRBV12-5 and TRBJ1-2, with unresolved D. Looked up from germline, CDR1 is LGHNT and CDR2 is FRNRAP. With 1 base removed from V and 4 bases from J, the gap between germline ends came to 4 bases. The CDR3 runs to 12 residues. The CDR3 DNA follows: TGTGCTAGTGGTTTGGGCAGCTATGGCTACACCTTC. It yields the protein CASGLGSYGYTF.

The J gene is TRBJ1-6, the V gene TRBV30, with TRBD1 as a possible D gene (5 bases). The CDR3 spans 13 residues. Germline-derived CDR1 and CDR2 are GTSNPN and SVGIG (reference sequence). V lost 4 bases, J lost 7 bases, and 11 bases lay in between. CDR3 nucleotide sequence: TGTGCCTGGACGGAGACAGAGAATTCACCCCTCCACTTT. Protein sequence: CAWTETENSPLHF.

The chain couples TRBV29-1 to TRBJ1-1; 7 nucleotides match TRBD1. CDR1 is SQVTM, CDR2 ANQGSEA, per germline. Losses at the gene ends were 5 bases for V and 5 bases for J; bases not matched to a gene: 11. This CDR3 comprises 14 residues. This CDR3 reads CSVKGASWGTEAFF. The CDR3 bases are TGCAGCGTTAAGGGGGCTTCATGGGGGACTGAAGCTTTCTTT.